The next 16 T cell receptor beta chains were all read from a single sample in a study of molecular identifiers for immune sequencing clone quantification. TCRdb redid the calling of the PCR reads with MiXCR, one entry per CDR3 protein. In the table there are some 97,000 distinct CDR3 sequences, 36% of which are singletons. Sequenced sample: naive CD8+ T cells from blood, with Jurkat cell RNA spiked in. Subset reported: FACS-sorted CD8+CD4-CCR7+CD45RA+ naive T cells. The receptors derive from a human donor in good health. Some libraries in this study had Jurkat cell RNA spiked in.

With respect to this clonotype: A much larger clonotype is one base distant, so this may be a read error. V gene TRBV7-9 combines with J gene TRBJ2-3; D call uncertain. The CDR3 runs 14 residues. V was clipped by 4 bases and J by 4 bases, with 12 bases between them. Germline V gives CDR1 SEHNR, CDR2 FQNEAQ (reference sequence). CDR3 nucleotide sequence: TGTGCCAGCAGCTCCTGGACCGGCTCAGATACGCAGTATTTT. This codes for CASSSWTGSDTQYF.

This clonotype was seen a few times. V usage is TRBV6-4 and J usage is TRBJ2-7, with TRBD2 identical over 10 bases. The V segment lost 2 bases and the J segment 3 bases; nucleotides outside the gene matches: 10. Per the germline V gene, CDR1 is MRHNA and CDR2 is SNTAGT. The CDR3 consists of 17 residues. The chain's CDR3 is CASSDRGLGLADYEQYF. The CDR3 coding sequence is TGTGCCAGCAGTGACAGGGGGTTAGGACTAGCGGACTACGAGCAGTACTTC.

This rearrangement joins TRBV7-8 to TRBJ2-7; 9 bases fit TRBD2. The germline V gene encodes CDR1 SGHVS and CDR2 FQNEAQ. This CDR3 is built from 17 residues. V lost 4 bases and J lost 7; bases outside the gene matches: 17. CDR3 in DNA: TGTGCCAGCAGCTGGGGAGGCGGGAGGGCCGTGGTTGGTGAGCAGTACTTC. It translates to CASSWGGGRAVVGEQYF.

This clonotype was recorded many times. The chain recombines TRBV4-3 with TRBJ2-3; D assignment may be TRBD1 or TRBD2 (5 bases each). The CDR3 sequence is 16 residues long. From germline, CDR1 is LGHNA and CDR2 YSLEER. Trimming stripped 0 bases from V and 1 base from J, with 11 bases between. For the CDR3, the DNA is TGCGCCAGCAGCCAAGATACCGGGACCGGCACAGATACGCAGTATTTT. Its protein product is CASSQDTGTGTDTQYF.

As concerns this clonotype: It may be a read error: a sequence one base away is much more abundant. The chain has TRBV7-8 and TRBJ2-1; 14 bases match TRBD2. The CDR3 extends over 13 amino acids. V was pared by 8 bases and J by 10 bases, with 4 bases of the junction left unmatched. Germline V gene lookup returns CDR1 SGHVS and CDR2 FQNEAQ. The CDR3 here is CASGTSGREEQFF. Written as DNA, the CDR3 is TGTGCCAGCGGGACTAGCGGGAGAGAAGAGCAGTTCTTC. Together with reference TRBV7-8 and TRBJ2-1, the CDR3 gives the full variable domain: GAGVSQSPRYKVAKRGQDVALRCDPISGHVSLFWYQQALGQGPEFLTYFQNEAQLDKSGLPSDRFFAERPEGSVSTLKIQRTQQEDSAVYLCASGTSGREEQFFGPGTRLTVL.

The chain joins TRBV6-6 to TRBJ2-5; tentative D call: TRBD2 (6 bases). V lost 0 bases and J 5 bases, leaving 13 bases between the germline ends. Germline lookup yields CDR1 MNHNY and CDR2 SVGAGI (reference sequence). The CDR3 loop spans 15 amino acids. The CDR3 is CASSYSMDRGETQYF. The CDR3 DNA reads TGTGCCAGCAGTTACTCGATGGACCGGGGGGAGACCCAGTACTTC.

The CDR3 here is CASSQERREGQGEQFF. Written as DNA, the CDR3 is TGTGCCAGCAGCCAAGAAAGGCGGGAGGGCCAAGGTGAGCAGTTCTTC. The chain joins TRBV4-2 to TRBJ2-1, with 9 bases lining up with TRBD2. Germline V gives CDR1 LGHNA, CDR2 YNFKEQ. Germline trimming cut 0 bases from V and 9 bases from J; bases unmatched to any gene: 9. The CDR3 is made up of 16 amino acids.

Turning to this clonotype: It is likely a read error, because the conserved phenylalanine at the end of the CDR3 is missing. The V and J genes are TRBV7-6 and TRBJ2-1; possibly TRBD1 for D (6 bases). Trimming pared 4 bases from V and 8 bases from J, leaving 12 bases between. CDR1 is SGHVS, CDR2 FNYEAQ, per germline. The CDR3 length is 13 residues. The CDR3 here is CASSYGQLYEQFI. Written as DNA, the CDR3 is TGTGCCAGCAGCTACGGACAGCTGTATGAGCAGTTCATC.

This clonotype was seen ten or more times. J is TRBJ1-6 and V is TRBV27; no reliable D call. Trimming removed 4 bases from V and 7 bases from J, with 5 bases in between. The CDR3 runs 12 residues. Germline V gives CDR1 MNHEY, CDR2 SMNVEV (reference sequence). This chain's CDR3 is CASSSQNSPLHF. The CDR3 nucleotides are TGTGCCAGCAGTTCGCAGAATTCACCCCTCCACTTT.

Here the CDR3 reads CASSPNGGRNTGELFF. The CDR3 nucleotides are TGTGCCAGCAGCCCGAATGGCGGAAGAAACACCGGGGAGCTGTTTTTT. The J gene is TRBJ2-2, the V gene TRBV9; D is unclear. There are 16 residues in the CDR3. Germline V CDR1 and CDR2: SGDLS, YYNGEE. Deletions cut 4 bases from V and 2 bases from J, with 15 bases between.

This clonotype was counted a few times. The CDR3 DNA reads TGTGCCAGCAGTTTGACCCTACAGAGCACTGAAGCTTTCTTT. It is translated as CASSLTLQSTEAFF. This chain uses TRBV28 with TRBJ1-1; D is uncertain. Germline V gives CDR1 MDHEN, CDR2 SYDVKM. This CDR3 contains 14 residues. Trimming removed 3 bases from V and 4 bases from J, with 12 bases in between.

This rearrangement joins TRBV9 to TRBJ2-3, with D possibly matching TRBD2 (5 bases). The CDR3 covers 15 residues. V shed 4 bases and J shed 4 bases, with 16 bases lying between them. Per germline, CDR1 SGDLS and CDR2 YYNGEE. The CDR3 reads CASSPGLLWADTQYF. The CDR3 bases are TGTGCCAGCAGCCCAGGACTCCTCTGGGCAGATACGCAGTATTTT.

In the case of this clonotype: This may be a read error: a much more frequent sequence differs by one nucleotide. The conserved final phenylalanine or tryptophan is absent from the CDR3, which likely points to a read error. The chain recombines TRBV9 with TRBJ2-6; D call uncertain. Trimming removed 2 bases from V and 2 bases from J, with 14 bases in between. The CDR3 covers 17 residues. Germline CDR1 and CDR2: SGDLS and YYNGEE. CDR3 residues: CASSVPAKGPGANVLTI. The CDR3 DNA sequence: TGTGCCAGCAGCGTCCCCGCGAAAGGGCCTGGGGCCAACGTCCTGACTATC.

This clonotype has a count of ten or more. The J gene is TRBJ1-5, the V gene TRBV6-2 or TRBV6-3; 7 bases line up with TRBD1. The length of the CDR3 is 13 residues. Germline V CDR1 and CDR2: MNHEY, SVGEGT. The ends lost 7 bases at V and 3 bases at J; junction bases unmatched: 3. Here the CDR3 reads CASNDRVNQPQHF. CDR3 DNA: TGTGCCAGCAATGACAGGGTCAATCAGCCCCAGCATTTT.

The rearrangement joins TRBV2 to TRBJ2-2; a possible D gene is TRBD2 (6 bases). The V end was cut by 5 bases, the J end by 5 bases, with 18 bases between. CDR1 SNHLY and CDR2 FYNNEI come from the germline V gene. This CDR3 has 16 amino acids. The CDR3 protein is CASSPRLVLTTGELFF. The CDR3 DNA is TGTGCCAGCAGTCCCCGACTAGTTTTGACGACCGGGGAGCTGTTTTTT.

Concerning this clonotype: With a much larger clone just one base away, this may be a read error. The chain is built from TRBV5-5 and TRBJ1-5; tentatively, D is TRBD1 (6 bases). CDR1 SGHKS and CDR2 YYEKEE come from the germline V gene (reference sequence). This CDR3 region has 15 residues. This CDR3 reads CACSLAGAGNQPQHF. DNA of the CDR3: TGTGCCTGCAGCTTGGCGGGGGCAGGCAATCAGCCCCAGCATTTT.